This T cell receptor beta chain is from a study of shared clonotypes between healthy human individuals. Study background: CD8 memory received one plate per donor, CD8 naive two, CD4 memory three and CD4 naive three.

Each replicate PCR on the sorted subsets used 200 ng DNA (around 30,000 T cell genomes). Assay: immunoSEQ multiplex PCR; the TCRdb copy retains only in-frame clones and omits some. This sample yields a few million clones, of which approximately 93% are seen a single time; 0.39% belongs to the top ten. In germline, CDR1 is KGHSH, CDR2 LQKENI. This CDR3 contains 16 residues. V shed 4 bases and J shed 2 bases, with 17 bases lying between them. The sequenced sample consisted of naive CD4+ T cells from PBMCs. The sample's subset: CD45RA+ positively selected. The sequence was collected from a man between 18 and 35 years old in good health. Some clones in this sample may be carry-over from other donors' samples. V usage is TRBV18 and J usage is TRBJ1-1; possibly TRBD1 for D (5 bases). The CDR3 coding sequence is TGTGCCAGCTCACACCGAGAGGCGGGGCTAAACACTGAAGCTTTCTTT. Translating it yields CASSHREAGLNTEAFF. Full variable domain (missing parts from reference TRBV18 and TRBJ1-1): NAGVMQNPRHLVRRRGQEARLRCSPMKGHSHVYWYRQLPEEGLKFMVYLQKENIIDESGMPKERFSAEFPKEGPSILRIQQVVRGDSAAYFCASSHREAGLNTEAFFGQGTRLTVV.